Following are 8 T cell receptor beta chains from one sample sequenced in a study of T cell responses to AZD1222 COVID-19 vaccine (dated by TCRdb to the early 2020s). Library creation used the immunoSEQ multiplex PCR assay. TCRdb stores this immuneACCESS table with in-frame sequences only. Part of the clones is absent; in the studies checked, under half of the shortfall reflects unresolved V genes, and no reason is known for the rest. Within this sample are 150,000 to 200,000 clones, with about 92% of them counted one time only. The ten most abundant clones make up roughly 10% of the sample. The sample's time point label, in plain terms: baseline before first vaccination. The sample here was peripheral blood, taken on day 0 of AZD1222 vaccination. All receptors derive from an adult in good health.

The chain combines TRBV27 with TRBJ1-1; 11 bases match TRBD1. The J segment lost 6 bases and the V segment lost 4 bases, leaving 4 bases of the junction unmatched. This CDR3 region has 14 residues. Germline V gene data show CDR1 as MNHEY and CDR2 as SMNVEV (reference sequence). The DNA of the CDR3 is TGTGCCAGCAGTTGGGACAGGGGGTCCCCTGAAGCTTTCTTT. It codes for CASSWDRGSPEAFF.

This chain joins TRBV19 and TRBJ2-2; D remains unclear. Germline CDR1 LNHDA, CDR2 SQIVND (reference sequence). V dropped 5 bases and J dropped 8 bases, with 15 bases sitting between them. This CDR3 has 14 amino acids. The CDR3 spells CASSLMRPPGELFF. For the CDR3, the DNA is TGTGCCAGTAGTCTAATGCGACCCCCGGGGGAGCTGTTTTTT.

The chain employs TRBV12-3 or TRBV12-4 and TRBJ2-5; possibly TRBD2 for D (5 bases). This CDR3 has 13 residues. V lost 5 bases, J lost 6 bases, and 13 bases lay in between. Here the CDR3 DNA reads TGTGCCAGCAGTGACATGGAGGTAAAGACCCAGTACTTC. As protein: CASSDMEVKTQYF.

This clone was observed a single time. The CDR3 DNA follows: TGTGCCAGCAGCTTGGGGCCTAGCGGGAACACCGGGGAGCTGTTTTTT. Protein product: CASSLGPSGNTGELFF. This chain connects TRBV5-5 to TRBJ2-2; 7 nucleotides align to TRBD2. The CDR3 has 16 amino acids. Germline V lookup: CDR1 SGHKS, CDR2 YYEKEE (reference sequence). V trimming: 0 bases; J trimming: 1 base; junction bases outside the gene matches: 3.

The rearrangement links TRBV19 to TRBJ2-2; no definite D call. With 5 bases removed from V and 4 bases from J, the gap between germline ends came to 11 bases. The CDR3 has 14 residues. CDR1 and CDR2 from the germline V gene are LNHDA and SQIVND (reference sequence). The chain's CDR3 is CASSLTTITGELFF. In DNA form, the CDR3 reads TGTGCCAGTAGTTTAACCACCATCACCGGGGAGCTGTTTTTT.

V gene TRBV2 combines with J gene TRBJ1-2, with a possible D match to TRBD1 (6 bases). The V end was cut by 6 bases, the J end by 4 bases, with 18 bases between. CDR1 and CDR2 (germline): SNHLY, FYNNEI. The CDR3 sequence is 15 residues long. CDR3 sequence: CASRDDRRGVYGYTF. The CDR3 DNA reads as TGTGCCAGCAGGGACGACAGGAGAGGCGTCTATGGCTACACCTTC.

J is TRBJ1-2 and V is TRBV12-3 or TRBV12-4; TRBD1 aligns across 7 bases. There are 13 residues in the CDR3. With V trimmed by 6 bases and J by 3 bases, 4 bases remained unmatched. CDR3 in DNA: TGTGCCAGCAGGACAGGGCTGGACTATGGCTACACCTTC. This gives the protein CASRTGLDYGYTF.

The gene calls are TRBV2 and TRBJ1-5; TRBD1 aligns across 9 bases. Germline CDR1 and CDR2: SNHLY and FYNNEI. V lost 7 bases and J lost 5; bases outside the gene matches: 6. The CDR3 length is 14 residues. DNA for the CDR3: TGTGCCAGCACCTCACAGGGGGCGGATCAGCCCCAGCATTTT. This codes for CASTSQGADQPQHF.